The 5 T cell receptor beta chains listed next were all sequenced from one sample in a study of human T cells and chemical hapten exposure. TCRdb re-called the RACE reads through MiXCR, storing one row per CDR3 protein. The sample yields 120,000 to 150,000 distinct CDR3 sequences, 10% to 15% seen once. Time point given: patch test 2, 6 weeks after DPC sensitization. Specified treatment: therapeutic diphenylcyclopropenone sensitization with weekly scalp DPC. Sample: whole blood, taken in connection with sensitization to the hapten diphenylcyclopropenone (DPC). The receptors originated from a woman between 45 and 65 years old with alopecia areata. Some clones in this sample may be carry-over from other donors' samples.

The table lists this clonotype with many counts. V gene TRBV12-3 or TRBV12-4 combines with J gene TRBJ2-1; 8 nucleotides line up with TRBD2. J lost 8 bases, V lost 3 bases, and 9 bases had no gene match. The CDR3 is 15 amino acids. The DNA for the CDR3 is TGTGCCAGCAGTTTCCACGGGAGCGGGGGTGATGAGCAGTTCTTC. This encodes CASSFHGSGGDEQFF.

The chain recombines TRBV20-1 with TRBJ2-1; 12 positions agree with TRBD2. Germline-derived CDR1 and CDR2 are DFQATT and SNEGSKA (reference sequence). V was clipped by 3 bases and J by 4 bases; unmatched bases: 4. This CDR3 is 15 amino acids long. The CDR3 DNA is TGCAGTGCTAGCGGCCTAGCGGGAGGGTACAATGAGCAGTTCTTC. Its translation is CSASGLAGGYNEQFF.

This clonotype showed up many times. The chain has TRBV28 and TRBJ1-1; D remains unclear. V lost 6 bases to trimming and J lost 3 bases, with 14 bases between them. The V gene's germline CDR1 is MDHEN and CDR2 SYDVKM. The CDR3 covers 14 residues. The CDR3 nucleotides are TGTGCCAGCAGCCCCGGTGGAGTAGACACTGAAGCTTTCTTT. Translated: CASSPGGVDTEAFF.

This clonotype was picked up a small number of times. The rearrangement joins TRBV6-1 to TRBJ2-1; no reliable D call. The CDR3 has 12 residues. The germline V and J ends were trimmed by 8 bases and 7 bases, with 12 bases remaining between them. Germline CDR1 is MNHNS and CDR2 is SASEGT. CDR3 DNA sequence: TGTGCCAGCGGCCAGTGGATGAATGAGCAGTTCTTC. Residues: CASGQWMNEQFF.

This chain uses TRBV28 with TRBJ2-6; no reliable D call. The germline V and J ends were trimmed by 8 bases and 2 bases, with 16 bases remaining between them. From germline, CDR1 is MDHEN and CDR2 SYDVKM. This CDR3 region has 16 residues. The CDR3 region has the DNA TGTGCCAGCGGCTCCATCGACGTTCCTGGGGCCAACGTCCTGACTTTC. It encodes CASGSIDVPGANVLTF.